These T cell receptor beta chains were read from a single sample in a study of blood T cells in healthy people across ages. TCRdb reprocessed the 5' RACE reads via MiXCR and lists one record per CDR3 protein. The sample includes roughly 1,800,000 distinct CDR3 sequences, approximately 50% seen only once; the top ten take around 2.1%. The sequencing sample was made of blood. These receptors came from a woman between 40 and 55 years old in good health. Both conserved end residues are part of each CDR3. Fields, in order: V gene, J gene, clone size, D gene, CDR3 DNA, CDR3 protein. The D gene is left open where the match is weak. Size is omitted from some rows. Given values are once, few, many or a class for expanded clones.

V gene: TRBV15
J gene: TRBJ2-6
clone size: NA
D gene: NA
CDR3 DNA: TGTGCCACCAGCAGAGATCTAGGGACGGGTGACCCTGGGGCCAACGTCCTGACTTTC
CDR3 protein: CATSRDLGTGDPGANVLTF

V gene: TRBV19
J gene: TRBJ1-2
clone size: NA
D gene: NA
CDR3 DNA: TGTGCCAGTATCGTCCACAGTCAAACCTATGGCGGCTACACCTTC
CDR3 protein: CASIVHSQTYGGYTF

V gene: TRBV11-2
J gene: TRBJ2-1
clone size: once
D gene: TRBD1
CDR3 DNA: TGTGCCAGCAGCTTAGAAATCCGGACAGGCTACAATGAGCAGTTCTTC
CDR3 protein: CASSLEIRTGYNEQFF

V gene: TRBV20-1
J gene: TRBJ2-4
clone size: NA
D gene: NA
CDR3 DNA: TGCAGTGCTCACAATCCCCGGGGGAGAACCAAAAACATTCAGTACTTC
CDR3 protein: CSAHNPRGRTKNIQYF

V gene: TRBV24-1
J gene: TRBJ2-3
clone size: NA
D gene: NA
CDR3 DNA: TGTGCCACCAGTGAGGAACCGGGACGATCCCTTCAGCAGTATTTT
CDR3 protein: CATSEEPGRSLQQYF

V gene: TRBV6-2/TRBV6-3
J gene: TRBJ2-7
clone size: NA
D gene: NA
CDR3 DNA: TGTGCCAGCAGAAATACCCAACTGTCTAGTTCCCACGAGCAGTACTTC
CDR3 protein: CASRNTQLSSSHEQYF

V gene: TRBV7-8
J gene: TRBJ2-5
clone size: NA
D gene: NA
CDR3 DNA: TGTGCCAGCAGCCCACAGGGAGTGGGAGAGACCCAGTACTTC
CDR3 protein: CASSPQGVGETQYF

V gene: TRBV10-3
J gene: TRBJ2-5
clone size: few
D gene: NA
CDR3 DNA: TGTGCCATCAGTGAGAGACTGGTCCAAGAGACCCAGTACTTC
CDR3 protein: CAISERLVQETQYF

V gene: TRBV27
J gene: TRBJ2-1
clone size: many
D gene: NA
CDR3 DNA: TGTGCCAGCAGTTTATCGAACAATGAGCAGTTCTTC
CDR3 protein: CASSLSNNEQFF

V gene: TRBV28
J gene: TRBJ1-2
clone size: NA
D gene: NA
CDR3 DNA: TGTGCCAGCAGTTTAGGTTCGGTCCCGTATGGCTACACCTTC
CDR3 protein: CASSLGSVPYGYTF

V gene: TRBV27
J gene: TRBJ2-3
clone size: NA
D gene: TRBD2
CDR3 DNA: TGTGCCAGCAGTTTGCTCATACCGGGACTAGCGAACCATACGCAGTATTTT
CDR3 protein: CASSLLIPGLANHTQYF

V gene: TRBV2
J gene: TRBJ1-5
clone size: NA
D gene: NA
CDR3 DNA: TGTGCCAGTCAGACAGATAGCAATCAGCCCCAGCATTTT
CDR3 protein: CASQTDSNQPQHF

V gene: TRBV6-1
J gene: TRBJ1-2
clone size: NA
D gene: NA
CDR3 DNA: TGTGCCAGCAGTGAGAGTATACAAGTGGGGATTTATGGCTACACCTTC
CDR3 protein: CASSESIQVGIYGYTF

V gene: TRBV7-9
J gene: TRBJ2-1
clone size: few
D gene: NA
CDR3 DNA: TGTGCCAGCAGCTCGGAGGGCAGCGCCTACAATGAGCAGTTCTTC
CDR3 protein: CASSSEGSAYNEQFF

V gene: TRBV15
J gene: TRBJ2-1
clone size: NA
D gene: NA
CDR3 DNA: TGTGCCACCAGGACACAGTATGGCTTAGAGGGCAATGAGCAGTTCTTC
CDR3 protein: CATRTQYGLEGNEQFF

V gene: TRBV9
J gene: TRBJ1-4
clone size: NA
D gene: TRBD1
CDR3 DNA: TGTGCCAGCAGCAATAACAGGGGCGCGAATGAAAAACTGTTTTTT
CDR3 protein: CASSNNRGANEKLFF

V gene: TRBV7-9
J gene: TRBJ2-3
clone size: NA
D gene: TRBD2
CDR3 DNA: TGTGCCAGCAGCAAAAGGCTAGCGGAGAGAGATACGCAGTATTTT
CDR3 protein: CASSKRLAERDTQYF

V gene: TRBV27
J gene: TRBJ1-2
clone size: NA
D gene: NA
CDR3 DNA: TGTGCCAGCAGACAGGAGATGAATGGCTACACCTTC
CDR3 protein: CASRQEMNGYTF

V gene: TRBV7-2
J gene: TRBJ1-2
clone size: NA
D gene: NA
CDR3 DNA: TGTGCCAGCAGCTTAGGCAGGGAGAGAGGCTACACCTTC
CDR3 protein: CASSLGRERGYTF

V gene: TRBV19
J gene: TRBJ2-5
clone size: NA
D gene: NA
CDR3 DNA: TGTGCCAGTGGCGGGCAGACCCAGTACTTC
CDR3 protein: CASGGQTQYF

V gene: TRBV9
J gene: TRBJ2-3
clone size: NA
D gene: TRBD2
CDR3 DNA: TGTGCCAGCAGCGCCCGTGGGACTAGCGGGGGGGATACGCAGTATTTT
CDR3 protein: CASSARGTSGGDTQYF

V gene: TRBV27
J gene: TRBJ2-1
clone size: NA
D gene: TRBD2
CDR3 DNA: TGTGCCAGCAGAGTCGGGAGGGGGTTATACAATGAGCAGTTCTTC
CDR3 protein: CASRVGRGLYNEQFF

V gene: TRBV4-2
J gene: TRBJ2-7
clone size: few
D gene: TRBD1
CDR3 DNA: TGTGCCAGCAGCCAAGTCGACAGGGACTACGAGCAGTACTTC
CDR3 protein: CASSQVDRDYEQYF

V gene: TRBV6-1
J gene: TRBJ2-5
clone size: NA
D gene: NA
CDR3 DNA: TGTGCCAGCGCGATCGGCCGCGGCGAGACCCAGTACTTC
CDR3 protein: CASAIGRGETQYF

V gene: TRBV12-3/TRBV12-4
J gene: TRBJ2-5
clone size: NA
D gene: NA
CDR3 DNA: TGTGCCAGCAGTTTTCGCGTCTCTACCCAGTACTTC
CDR3 protein: CASSFRVSTQYF

V gene: TRBV9
J gene: TRBJ2-5
clone size: few
D gene: NA
CDR3 DNA: TGTGCCAGCAGCGTGGGGACGGGGGCCTCCCAAGAGACCCAGTACTTC
CDR3 protein: CASSVGTGASQETQYF

V gene: TRBV5-1
J gene: TRBJ1-1
clone size: NA
D gene: NA
CDR3 DNA: TGCGCCAGCAGCTTGAGGGGGGACACTACCACTGAAGCTTTCTTT
CDR3 protein: CASSLRGDTTTEAFF

V gene: TRBV29-1
J gene: TRBJ1-2
clone size: NA
D gene: NA
CDR3 DNA: TGCAGCGTCCGAACGGGAACCGTCTATGGCTACACCTTC
CDR3 protein: CSVRTGTVYGYTF

V gene: TRBV4-2
J gene: TRBJ2-7
clone size: NA
D gene: TRBD2
CDR3 DNA: TGTGCCAGCAGCCAAGGAGAAATAGCGGGGGGGTACGAGCAGTACTTC
CDR3 protein: CASSQGEIAGGYEQYF

V gene: TRBV20-1
J gene: TRBJ2-3
clone size: NA
D gene: TRBD2
CDR3 DNA: TGCAGTGCTAGACCAGCGGGGACAGATACGCAGTATTTT
CDR3 protein: CSARPAGTDTQYF

V gene: TRBV7-8
J gene: TRBJ2-2
clone size: NA
D gene: TRBD2
CDR3 DNA: TGTGCCAGCAGCTTACGGCTAGCGGGTCACACCGGGGAGCTGTTTTTT
CDR3 protein: CASSLRLAGHTGELFF

V gene: TRBV7-2
J gene: TRBJ1-5
clone size: NA
D gene: NA
CDR3 DNA: TGTGCCAGCAGTTTGGGAGGTTTGAGCAATCAGCCCCAGCATTTT
CDR3 protein: CASSLGGLSNQPQHF

V gene: TRBV27
J gene: TRBJ1-5
clone size: few
D gene: NA
CDR3 DNA: TGTGCCAGCAGTTTAGTGGCAGGGTGGGGGCAGCCCCAGCATTTT
CDR3 protein: CASSLVAGWGQPQHF

V gene: TRBV18
J gene: TRBJ2-5
clone size: NA
D gene: NA
CDR3 DNA: TGTGCCAGCTGTGTGAAGGGCCAAGAGACCCAGTACTTC
CDR3 protein: CASCVKGQETQYF

V gene: TRBV20-1
J gene: TRBJ2-3
clone size: many
D gene: TRBD2
CDR3 DNA: TGCAGTGCTCAAAGGACTAGCGGTACAGATACGCAGTATTTT
CDR3 protein: CSAQRTSGTDTQYF

V gene: TRBV10-3
J gene: TRBJ2-5
clone size: NA
D gene: NA
CDR3 DNA: TGTGCCATCAGCCCCGACGATCAAGAGACCCAGTACTTC
CDR3 protein: CAISPDDQETQYF

V gene: TRBV7-2
J gene: TRBJ2-3
clone size: few
D gene: TRBD2
CDR3 DNA: TGTGCCAGCAGCTTCGGGACTAGCACTCGAGATACGCAGTATTTT
CDR3 protein: CASSFGTSTRDTQYF

V gene: TRBV20-1
J gene: TRBJ2-7
clone size: NA
D gene: NA
CDR3 DNA: TGCAGTGCTAGGCAGGCAGGGGCCTACGAGCAGTACTTC
CDR3 protein: CSARQAGAYEQYF

V gene: TRBV4-1
J gene: TRBJ2-7
clone size: NA
D gene: NA
CDR3 DNA: TGCGCCAGCAGCCAAAGGGACTGGACCTACGAGCAGTACTTC
CDR3 protein: CASSQRDWTYEQYF

V gene: TRBV6-2/TRBV6-3
J gene: TRBJ1-6
clone size: few
D gene: NA
CDR3 DNA: TGTGCCAGCAGTTCTCGGGACTCCCGGACGAATTCACCCCTCCACTTT
CDR3 protein: CASSSRDSRTNSPLHF

V gene: TRBV28
J gene: TRBJ2-1
clone size: few
D gene: TRBD2
CDR3 DNA: TGTGCCAGCAGTACTAGCGACCCCTTGTCGGGCAATGAGCAGTTCTTC
CDR3 protein: CASSTSDPLSGNEQFF

V gene: TRBV5-1
J gene: TRBJ2-5
clone size: NA
D gene: NA
CDR3 DNA: TGCGCCAGCAGCATGAGGGCGGACAGCCAAGAGACCCAGTACTTC
CDR3 protein: CASSMRADSQETQYF

V gene: TRBV28
J gene: TRBJ2-5
clone size: NA
D gene: NA
CDR3 DNA: TGTGCCAGCAGCCGCGACCAGAACAGGGAACAAGAGACCCAGTACTTC
CDR3 protein: CASSRDQNREQETQYF

V gene: TRBV4-1
J gene: TRBJ2-1
clone size: NA
D gene: NA
CDR3 DNA: TGCGCCAGCAGCCAAGTCGGGAGACGGGGATTTTCCTACAATGAGCAGTTCTTC
CDR3 protein: CASSQVGRRGFSYNEQFF

V gene: TRBV12-3/TRBV12-4
J gene: TRBJ2-3
clone size: NA
D gene: NA
CDR3 DNA: TGTGCCAGCAGTTTAGCGTCAGCTAGAGCAGATACGCAGTATTTT
CDR3 protein: CASSLASARADTQYF

V gene: TRBV21-1
J gene: TRBJ2-7
clone size: few
D gene: NA
CDR3 DNA: TGTGCCAGCAGCAAAAGAGGTTGGACGGGCGGTAGTTGCGAGCAGTACTTC
CDR3 protein: CASSKRGWTGGSCEQYF

V gene: TRBV7-2
J gene: TRBJ1-4
clone size: NA
D gene: TRBD1
CDR3 DNA: TGTGCCAGCAGCCCGGGACAGGGGGTTGCTAATGAAAAACTGTTTTTT
CDR3 protein: CASSPGQGVANEKLFF

V gene: TRBV5-1
J gene: TRBJ2-3
clone size: many
D gene: NA
CDR3 DNA: TGTGCCAGCAGTTTAGACCGATACACAGATACGCAGTATTTT
CDR3 protein: CASSLDRYTDTQYF

V gene: TRBV5-6
J gene: TRBJ2-1
clone size: NA
D gene: TRBD1
CDR3 DNA: TGTGCCAGCAGCCCTCCGGGACAGGGTAGATTTGAGCAGTTCTTC
CDR3 protein: CASSPPGQGRFEQFF

V gene: TRBV27
J gene: TRBJ1-4
clone size: NA
D gene: NA
CDR3 DNA: TGTGCCAGCAGTTTACATACAGGGACGTGGGAAAAACTGTTTTTT
CDR3 protein: CASSLHTGTWEKLFF

V gene: TRBV13
J gene: TRBJ1-2
clone size: once
D gene: TRBD1
CDR3 DNA: TGTGCCAGCCACTCCCAGACAGGGTCCTATGGCTACACCTTC
CDR3 protein: CASHSQTGSYGYTF

V gene: TRBV12-3/TRBV12-4
J gene: TRBJ2-1
clone size: NA
D gene: TRBD1
CDR3 DNA: TGTGCCAGCAGTACGTGGGGACAGAACTACAATGAGCAGTTCTTC
CDR3 protein: CASSTWGQNYNEQFF

V gene: TRBV6-5
J gene: TRBJ1-2
clone size: NA
D gene: NA
CDR3 DNA: TGTGCCAGCAGCCGGACTCCTAGTGGCTACACCTTC
CDR3 protein: CASSRTPSGYTF

V gene: TRBV28
J gene: TRBJ1-2
clone size: NA
D gene: TRBD1
CDR3 DNA: TGTGCCAGCAGTTTTTTTGGGACAGAGAACTATGGCTACACCTTC
CDR3 protein: CASSFFGTENYGYTF

V gene: TRBV20-1
J gene: TRBJ2-3
clone size: NA
D gene: TRBD2
CDR3 DNA: TGCAGTGCTAGACGGCTAGCGGAGGATACGCAGTATTTT
CDR3 protein: CSARRLAEDTQYF

V gene: TRBV10-3
J gene: TRBJ2-1
clone size: NA
D gene: TRBD1
CDR3 DNA: TGTGCCATCAGTCCCGGGACAGGACCCTACGAGCAGTTCTTC
CDR3 protein: CAISPGTGPYEQFF